These 6 T cell receptor beta chains originate from one sample sequenced in a study of identical twins. TCRdb processed the 5' RACE reads anew with MiXCR; each CDR3 protein has one entry. The data contain about 100,000 distinct CDR3 sequences, about 6% of them singletons. Sequencing was done on a sample of memory T cells sorted from blood. The receptors come from a woman in her forties or fifties in good health.

This clonotype has a count of ten or more. V and J are TRBV12-3 or TRBV12-4 and TRBJ1-1; D is unresolved. This CDR3 is built from 13 residues. V shed 2 bases and J shed 4 bases, with 8 bases lying between them. DNA of the CDR3: TGTGCCAGCAGTTTAAGTCGTGTCACTGAAGCTTTCTTT. It translates to CASSLSRVTEAFF.

This clonotype has a handful of counts. The rearrangement links TRBV28 to TRBJ1-3; no reliable D call. Germline-derived CDR1 and CDR2 are MDHEN and SYDVKM. The length of the CDR3 is 14 residues. V lost 3 bases and J 4 bases, leaving 10 bases between the germline ends. CDR3: CASSLQVAGNTIYF. CDR3 in DNA: TGTGCCAGCAGTTTGCAGGTCGCGGGAAACACCATATATTTT.

This clonotype was detected many times. The genes are TRBV20-1 and TRBJ1-2; no firm D call. Germline V gives CDR1 DFQATT, CDR2 SNEGSKA (reference sequence). Trimming took 1 base from V and 0 from J, leaving 12 bases between them. The CDR3 contains 15 residues. In DNA form, the CDR3 reads TGCAGTGCTAGAGCCCCCAGGTTATCTAACTATGGCTACACCTTC. Its protein product is CSARAPRLSNYGYTF.

Only a few counts were recorded for this clonotype. V is TRBV5-1 and J is TRBJ2-2, with D unclear. V lost 1 base and J lost 2, with 6 bases in between. CDR1 is SGHRS, CDR2 YFSETQ, per germline. The CDR3 loop spans 14 amino acids. This chain's CDR3 is CASSLPSNTGELFF. Written as DNA, the CDR3 is TGCGCCAGCAGCTTGCCTTCTAACACCGGGGAGCTGTTTTTT.

This clonotype was recorded at least ten times. The chain employs TRBV30 and TRBJ1-2, with D uncertain. V lost 3 bases and J 2 bases, leaving 7 bases between the germline ends. This CDR3 region has 12 residues. The germline V gene encodes CDR1 GTSNPN and CDR2 SVGIG (reference sequence). CDR3 residues: CAWRSGNYGYTF. The CDR3 coding sequence is TGTGCCTGGAGATCTGGGAACTATGGCTACACCTTC.

Many counts were recorded for this clonotype. CDR3 DNA sequence: TGTGCCAGCAGCTCCGACCTAGAGGGCGTAGATACGCAGTATTTT. Protein sequence: CASSSDLEGVDTQYF. J is TRBJ2-3 and V is TRBV5-6, with D perhaps matching TRBD2 (5 bases). CDR3 length: 15 residues. V was cut by 3 bases and J by 5 bases, with 16 bases left in between. CDR1 and CDR2 (germline): SGHDT, YYEEEE.